The 3 T cell receptor beta chains below were found in one sample sequenced in a study of PD-1 blockade in mismatch repair-deficient tumors. Method: immunoSEQ multiplex PCR; TCRdb's copy keeps in-frame clones and lacks some. The sample includes about 18,000 clones, 84% of them seen just once. The material sequenced was PBMCs, taken less than 25 weeks after starting pembrolizumab. The receptors shown here come from an adult with mismatch repair-deficient cancer.

The chain joins TRBV7-9 to TRBJ1-2; D call uncertain. Germline CDR1 and CDR2: SEHNR and FQNEAQ (reference sequence). The CDR3 is made up of 13 amino acids. Trimming pared 5 bases from V and 2 bases from J, leaving 9 bases between. The CDR3 DNA follows: TGTGCCAGCAGCCGAGACGGGAACTATGGCTACACCTTC. This sequence encodes CASSRDGNYGYTF. Filled out from reference TRBV7-9 and TRBJ1-2, the complete variable domain reads DTGVSQNPRHKITKRGQNVTFRCDPISEHNRLYWYRQTLGQGPEFLTYFQNEAQLEKSRLLSDRFSAERPKGSFSTLEIQRTEQGDSAMYLCASSRDGNYGYTFGSGTRLTVV.

The V gene is TRBV19, the J gene TRBJ2-2; a weak D match, TRBD2 (5 bases). From germline, CDR1 is LNHDA and CDR2 SQIVND (reference sequence). The V and J ends lost 2 bases and 0 bases respectively, with 10 bases between them. The CDR3 extends over 16 amino acids. In DNA form, the CDR3 reads TGTGCCAGTAGTATATTGACGGGGACGAACACCGGGGAGCTGTTTTTT. Protein sequence: CASSILTGTNTGELFF.

The rearrangement uses TRBV19 and TRBJ1-1, with D possibly matching TRBD1 (5 bases). Germline loops: CDR1 LNHDA, CDR2 SQIVND (reference sequence). Trimming stripped 6 bases from V and 4 bases from J, with 15 bases between. This CDR3 contains 14 residues. CDR3 region: CASRDPGFSTEAFF. The CDR3, as DNA: TGTGCCAGTAGAGACCCAGGGTTCAGCACTGAAGCTTTCTTT. Full variable domain (missing parts from reference TRBV19 and TRBJ1-1): DGGITQSPKYLFRKEGQNVTLSCEQNLNHDAMYWYRQDPGQGLRLIYYSQIVNDFQKGDIAEGYSVSREKKESFPLTVTSAQKNPTAFYLCASRDPGFSTEAFFGQGTRLTVV.